These 19 T cell receptor beta chains came from one sample sequenced in a study of cytotoxic CD8 clonotypes in ibrutinib-treated CLL. Only in-frame clones appear in the TCRdb table, and some are missing; sequencing was by immunoSEQ multiplex PCR. The sample includes 15,000 or so clones, about 80% of them seen just once. The specimen comprised PBMCs, sampled before ibrutinib treatment. Every receptor here comes from a human donor with chronic lymphocytic leukemia.

The chain is built from TRBV7-2 and TRBJ1-1, with 9 bases fitting TRBD1. V shed 5 bases and J 8 bases; nucleotides not matched to a gene: 6. From germline, CDR1 is SGHTA and CDR2 FQGNSA. The CDR3 is made up of 13 amino acids. CDR3 nucleotide sequence: TGTGCCAGCAGCATGTACAGGGGGCGGGAAGCTTTCTTT. Its translation is CASSMYRGREAFF.

The chain recombines TRBV19 with TRBJ2-4; D is unclear. Germline V gene sequence: CDR1 LNHDA, CDR2 SQIVND (reference sequence). The germline V and J ends were trimmed by 1 base and 0 bases, with 13 bases remaining between them. The CDR3 spans 17 residues. For the CDR3, the DNA is TGTGCCAGTAGTATAGGGGTACTAAGACCAGCCAAAAACATTCAGTACTTC. Its translation: CASSIGVLRPAKNIQYF.

CDR3 nucleotides: TGTGCCAGCAGGGCCACTGGATCGTCGAGGAATGAGCAGTTCTTC. It codes for CASRATGSSRNEQFF. The chain is built from TRBV7-3 and TRBJ2-1; unclear D gene. The CDR3 is made up of 15 amino acids. Trimming removed 6 bases from V and 7 bases from J, with 19 bases in between. Germline-derived CDR1 and CDR2 are SGHTA and FQGTGA.

The CDR3 DNA follows: TGTGCCAGCTCACCACCAATGACAGAAAATGAAAAACTGTTTTTT. It encodes CASSPPMTENEKLFF. The chain carries TRBV18 and TRBJ1-4; a possible D gene is TRBD1 (5 bases). The CDR3 length is 15 residues. The V gene's germline CDR1 is KGHSH and CDR2 LQKENI. V was pared by 0 bases and J by 5 bases, with 10 bases between.

The rearrangement joins TRBV7-3 to TRBJ2-6, with TRBD1 as a possible D gene (5 bases). The CDR3 length is 14 residues. V was pared by 5 bases and J by 7 bases, with 12 bases between. Germline CDR1 reads SGHTA; CDR2 reads FQGTGA. The CDR3 sequence is CASSPGLSANVLTF. The CDR3 DNA follows: TGTGCCAGCAGCCCAGGGCTGAGCGCCAACGTCCTGACTTTC.

Here the CDR3 reads CASTPGQRNQPQHF. The CDR3 DNA sequence: TGTGCCAGCACCCCGGGACAGAGAAATCAGCCCCAGCATTTT. The rearrangement uses TRBV2 and TRBJ1-5, with 7 positions matching TRBD1. CDR3 length: 14 residues. V trimming: 7 bases; J trimming: 4 bases; junction bases outside the gene matches: 7. The germline V gene encodes CDR1 SNHLY and CDR2 FYNNEI.

The chain uses TRBV5-6 and TRBJ2-5; TRBD2 might be the D (5 bases). V lost 2 bases to trimming and J lost 5 bases, with 19 bases between them. Germline V gene data show CDR1 as SGHDT and CDR2 as YYEEEE. This CDR3 region has 16 residues. The CDR3 region has the DNA TGTGCCAGCAGCTTCGATGTGGCTAGCCCAAGGGAGACCCAGTACTTC. Its translation: CASSFDVASPRETQYF. Full variable domain (outside the CDR3, taken from reference TRBV5-6 and TRBJ2-5): DAGVTQSPTHLIKTRGQQVTLRCSPKSGHDTVSWYQQALGQGPQFIFQYYEEEERQRGNFPDRFSGHQFPNYSSELNVNALLLGDSALYLCASSFDVASPRETQYFGPGTRLLVL.

The chain recombines TRBV6-5 with TRBJ2-1; tentatively, D is TRBD1 (6 bases). Germline-derived CDR1 and CDR2 are MNHEY and SVGAGI. The CDR3 contains 15 residues. V lost 6 bases, J lost 0 bases, and 12 bases lay in between. CDR3 in DNA: TGTGCCAGCAGCGGGACATCGAGCTCCTACAATGAGCAGTTCTTC. Amino acid sequence: CASSGTSSSYNEQFF.

This clone was detected only a few times. An end of the junction differs from the germline gene, which may be a read error. The chain uses TRBV7-7 and TRBJ2-5; D gene unclear. Germline V gene lookup returns CDR1 SSHAT and CDR2 FNYEAQ (reference sequence). The CDR3 is made up of 14 amino acids. Written as DNA, the CDR3 is TGTGCTAGCAGCTTAGCACAGAAACAAGAGACCCAGTACTTC. This codes for CASSLAQKQETQYF.

This sequence joins TRBV27 and TRBJ2-4; the D is unclear. V lost 2 bases and J lost 9, with 11 bases in between. CDR3 size: 13 residues. CDR1 is MNHEY and CDR2 is SMNVEV in the germline V gene (reference sequence). Written as DNA, the CDR3 is TGTGCCAGCAGTTTAGGGGTGGGAAGCATTCAGTACTTC. It translates to CASSLGVGSIQYF.

The chain is built from TRBV7-9 and TRBJ1-4; D gene unclear. The ends were cut back, 5 bases at V and 4 bases at J, with 8 bases in the middle. Germline lookup yields CDR1 SEHNR and CDR2 FQNEAQ (reference sequence). The length of the CDR3 is 13 residues. DNA for the CDR3: TGTGCCAGCAGCCTCGGGCTTAATGAAAAACTGTTTTTT. Amino acids: CASSLGLNEKLFF. Variable domain in full (rest from reference TRBV7-9 and TRBJ1-4): DTGVSQNPRHKITKRGQNVTFRCDPISEHNRLYWYRQTLGQGPEFLTYFQNEAQLEKSRLLSDRFSAERPKGSFSTLEIQRTEQGDSAMYLCASSLGLNEKLFFGSGTQLSVL.

The chain combines TRBV28 with TRBJ2-1; 7 nucleotides align to TRBD1. This CDR3 has 16 residues. Per germline, CDR1 MDHEN and CDR2 SYDVKM. V lost 5 bases, J lost 3 bases, and 10 bases stayed unmatched. CDR3 sequence: CASSEMTGIVYNEQFF. The CDR3 DNA reads TGTGCCAGCAGTGAAATGACAGGGATCGTCTACAATGAGCAGTTCTTC.

In this sample, this clone turned up once. This rearrangement joins TRBV7-8 to TRBJ1-5; no clear D. The CDR3 is 15 amino acids. V shed 1 base and J shed 1 base, with 8 bases lying between them. Germline assignment: CDR1 SGHVS and CDR2 FQNEAQ. The DNA for the CDR3 is TGTGCCAGCAGCTTAGTCGGCAGAAGCAATCAGCCCCAGCATTTT. Translated, it gives CASSLVGRSNQPQHF.

This sequence joins TRBV5-8 and TRBJ2-3; 14 nucleotides agree with TRBD2. CDR1 is SGHTS, CDR2 YDEGEE, per germline. Trimming at V came to 4 bases and at J to 5 bases, leaving 6 bases not matched to a gene. The CDR3 covers 16 residues. The CDR3 DNA reads as TGTGCCAGCAGCCCGGGACTAGCGGGAGTCGGAGATACGCAGTATTTT. Its translation: CASSPGLAGVGDTQYF.

This CDR3 is CASSRGLSYEQYF. The DNA for the CDR3 is TGTGCCAGCAGCCGGGGCCTTTCCTACGAGCAGTACTTC. The chain is built from TRBV7-6 and TRBJ2-7; perhaps D is TRBD1 or TRBD2 (5 bases each). V was trimmed by 5 bases and J by 1 base, leaving 9 bases between them. In germline, CDR1 is SGHVS, CDR2 FNYEAQ. The CDR3 contains 13 residues.

The V gene is TRBV5-1, the J gene TRBJ2-1; weak D call: TRBD1 (6 bases). The CDR3 extends over 16 amino acids. Trimming cost V 2 bases and J 5 bases, with 17 bases left between them. Germline V gives CDR1 SGHRS, CDR2 YFSETQ. The CDR3 DNA sequence: TGCGCCAGCAGCTTAACCTCCGGGACACTGGACAATGAGCAGTTCTTC. Translating it yields CASSLTSGTLDNEQFF.

This clone was detected only once. The chain carries TRBV27 and TRBJ2-1, with D uncertain. The CDR3 has 11 amino acids. V lost 4 bases, J lost 3 bases, and 1 base lay in between. CDR1 is MNHEY and CDR2 is SMNVEV in the germline V gene (reference sequence). The CDR3 DNA is TGTGCCAGCAGTTACTACAATGAGCAGTTCTTC. Encoded protein: CASSYYNEQFF.

This clone occurred a few times. This rearrangement joins TRBV2 to TRBJ2-6; 7 bases line up with TRBD1. Germline V CDR1 and CDR2: SNHLY, FYNNEI. This CDR3 has 17 residues. Trimming took 5 bases from V and 1 from J; bases not matched to a gene: 8. Written as DNA, the CDR3 is TGTGCCAGCAGTCGACGGGACAGCACGTCTGGGGCCAACGTCCTGACTTTC. Protein: CASSRRDSTSGANVLTF.

The genes are TRBV28 and TRBJ2-7; D is unresolved. The CDR3 has 12 amino acids. Looked up from germline, CDR1 is MDHEN and CDR2 is SYDVKM. The V end was cut by 3 bases, the J end by 2 bases, with 5 bases between. The CDR3 nucleotides read TGTGCCAGCAGTTTCCTGGCCTACGAGCAGTACTTC. Its protein product is CASSFLAYEQYF.